Listed below are T cell receptor beta chains from one sample, sequenced in a study of T cell changes during pregnancy in multiple sclerosis. Generated by immunoSEQ multiplex PCR, the TCRdb table keeps only in-frame clones and is missing some. Of roughly 100,000 clones in the sample, around 93% are singletons; the top ten hold approximately 1.6%. Sequenced here: peripheral blood, sampled after pregnancy. These receptors came from a female donor with multiple sclerosis, enrolled in a pregnancy study. Each CDR3 is given with its conserved first and last residue. Fields, in order: clone size, D gene, V gene, CDR3 length, J gene, CDR3 DNA, CDR3 protein. The D gene is left open where the match is weak. Clone size, where shown, is once, few, many, or a class for clones that have expanded.

NA	NA	TRBV2	14	TRBJ2-5	TGTGCCAGCAAAAAAGCCAGTAGCATACAGACCCAGTACTTC	CASKKASSIQTQYF
NA	TRBD1	TRBV29-1	12	TRBJ2-1	TGCAGCGCTGGACAGGGTGGGCATGAGCAGTTCTTC	CSAGQGGHEQFF
NA	TRBD1	TRBV5-4	15	TRBJ2-7	TGTGCCAGCAGGTCCGCTCCGGGACAGAAGTACGAGCAGTACTTC	CASRSAPGQKYEQYF
NA	TRBD1	TRBV10-3	15	TRBJ2-7	TGTGCCACCGAGGCCCGGGACAGGCCAGGCGGAGGGCAGTACTTC	CATEARDRPGGGQYF
NA	NA	TRBV13	15	TRBJ2-7	TGTGCCAGCAGCTATTATCGAACCGGGTTAGGCGAGCAGTACTTC	CASSYYRTGLGEQYF
NA	NA	TRBV2	13	TRBJ1-1	TGTGCCGGCGGCCCCCGACTTAACACTGAAGCTTTCTTT	CAGGPRLNTEAFF
NA	TRBD1	TRBV5-4	14	TRBJ1-1	TGTGCCAGCAGCCAAGGACAGGGGTACACTGAAGCTTTCTTT	CASSQGQGYTEAFF
NA	NA	TRBV9	14	TRBJ1-3	TGTGCCAGCAGCGTAGCCGGGTCTGGAAACACCATATATTTT	CASSVAGSGNTIYF
once	TRBD1	TRBV19	16	TRBJ1-5	TGTGCCAGTAGTTCGGGACAGGGGGGGAGCAATCAGCCCCAGCATTTT	CASSSGQGGSNQPQHF
NA	TRBD1	TRBV10-3	17	TRBJ2-2	TGTGCCATCAGTGAGACCTCCGGGACAGGGAATACCGGGGAGCTGTTTTTT	CAISETSGTGNTGELFF
NA	NA	TRBV6-5	16	TRBJ1-1	TGTGCCAGCAGTTTGGTTGTAGTCCCCATGAACACTGAAGCTTTCTTT	CASSLVVVPMNTEAFF
NA	TRBD2	TRBV15	13	TRBJ2-1	TGTGCCACGGGACTAGCGGGAGCTCATGAGCAGTTCTTC	CATGLAGAHEQFF
once	NA	TRBV11-2	16	TRBJ2-1	TGTGCCAGCAGGAGGGCGGCCGGTGTCTTTTACAATGAGCAGTTCTTC	CASRRAAGVFYNEQFF
NA	TRBD2	TRBV27	15	TRBJ2-1	TGTGCCAGCAGCAGCTATAGCGGGGAGGGCAATGAGCAGTTCTTC	CASSSYSGEGNEQFF
NA	TRBD1	TRBV15	14	TRBJ1-1	TGTGCCACCAGCAGATATCACAGGGGGGCGGAAGCTTTCTTT	CATSRYHRGAEAFF
NA	NA	TRBV11-2	13	TRBJ1-2	TGTGCCAGCAGCTTAGGGGCCTTTCTCGGCTACACCTTC	CASSLGAFLGYTF
NA	TRBD1	TRBV2	15	TRBJ1-5	TGTGCCAGCAGTGGGGGACAGGGCCGCAATCAGCCCCAGCATTTT	CASSGGQGRNQPQHF
NA	TRBD1	TRBV9	16	TRBJ1-2	TGTGCCAGCAACGCCCCCGGGACAGGGGGCGTCAGTGGCTACACCTTC	CASNAPGTGGVSGYTF
many	TRBD1	TRBV6-4	17	TRBJ2-2	TGTGCCAGCAGTGACTCCGGGACAGGGGGCGACACCGGGGAGCTGTTTTTT	CASSDSGTGGDTGELFF
NA	NA	TRBV6-5	13	TRBJ1-1	TGTGCCAGCAGTTACGGGGGGATCCCTGAAGCTTTCTTT	CASSYGGIPEAFF
NA	TRBD1	TRBV9	15	TRBJ1-4	TGTGCCAGCAGCGTAGAACAGGGGGTAGAGGAAAAACTGTTTTTT	CASSVEQGVEEKLFF
NA	TRBD2	TRBV30	15	TRBJ2-1	TGTGCCTGGAGCTTTCTAGCGGGAGGGATTGGTGAGCAGTTCTTC	CAWSFLAGGIGEQFF
NA	TRBD1	TRBV5-6	15	TRBJ1-2	TGTGCCAGCAGCTCATTAGACAGGGCTGGTGCGGGCTACACCTTC	CASSSLDRAGAGYTF
NA	TRBD2	TRBV30	12	TRBJ2-1	TGTGCCTCTTCTAGCGGGAGAAATGAGCAGTTCTTC	CASSSGRNEQFF
NA	TRBD2	TRBV13	14	TRBJ2-7	TGTGCCAGCAGCTTATACGGGAGGCTGTACGAGCAGTACTTC	CASSLYGRLYEQYF
NA	NA	TRBV4-1	18	TRBJ2-3	TGCGCCAGCAGCCAAGATCTAAAACGTAGATTCAGCACAGATACGCAGTATTTT	CASSQDLKRRFSTDTQYF
NA	TRBD1	TRBV6-5	13	TRBJ1-1	TGTGCCAGCAACCCTGGGACAGGGGTTGAAGCTTTCTTT	CASNPGTGVEAFF
NA	NA	TRBV7-9	11	TRBJ2-1	TGTGCCAGCAGCTCGGTCGATGAGCAGTTCTTC	CASSSVDEQFF
NA	NA	TRBV19	15	TRBJ1-4	TGTGCCAGTAGGGATCCGGGAGGGGAAGACGAAAAACTGTTTTTT	CASRDPGGEDEKLFF
NA	TRBD1	TRBV5-1	14	TRBJ2-1	TGCGCCAGCAGCTACGGACAGGCTTACAATGAGCAGTTCTTC	CASSYGQAYNEQFF
NA	TRBD2	TRBV11-2	17	TRBJ2-1	TGTGCCAGCAGCTTTCGGGGAGCGGGGAGCCTCTACAATGAGCAGTTCTTC	CASSFRGAGSLYNEQFF
NA	TRBD2	TRBV6-4	11	TRBJ2-3	TGTGCCAGCAGTGAAGGGACTAGACAGTATTTT	CASSEGTRQYF
NA	NA	TRBV28	13	TRBJ1-3	TGTGCCAGCAGTGGAGGGGCTGGAAACACCATATATTTT	CASSGGAGNTIYF
NA	NA	TRBV28	15	TRBJ2-6	TGTGCCAGCAGTTGGGAGCTAACTGGGGCCAACGTCCTGACTTTC	CASSWELTGANVLTF
NA	NA	TRBV6-6	15	TRBJ2-1	TGTGCCAGCAACCAAAAGACTCGCTCCTACAATGAGCAGTTCTTC	CASNQKTRSYNEQFF
NA	TRBD1	TRBV7-9	18	TRBJ1-5	TGTGCCAGCAGCCCCGGGACAGGGGGCATTGTCGGCAATCAGCCCCAGCATTTT	CASSPGTGGIVGNQPQHF
NA	NA	TRBV5-6	15	TRBJ1-6	TGTGCCAGCAGCTCCGACACGGGGTATAATTCACCCCTCCACTTT	CASSSDTGYNSPLHF
NA	NA	TRBV18	16	TRBJ1-3	TGTGCCAGCTCACCAAAAAGCCCGAGCTCTGGAAACACCATATATTTT	CASSPKSPSSGNTIYF
NA	TRBD1	TRBV11-2	17	TRBJ1-1	TGTGCCAGCAGCGAATGGACAGGGGCGCCCGCCAACACTGAAGCTTTCTTT	CASSEWTGAPANTEAFF
NA	TRBD1	TRBV28	15	TRBJ1-4	TGTGCCAGCAGGACAGGGGAAGGCGCTAATGAAAAACTGTTTTTT	CASRTGEGANEKLFF
NA	TRBD2	TRBV2	14	TRBJ2-7	TGTGCCAGCAGTAAACTAGCGGTTTCCTACGAGCAGTACTTC	CASSKLAVSYEQYF
NA	TRBD1	TRBV7-2	15	TRBJ1-5	TGTGCCAGCAGCCTGCATACAGGGGAATATCAGCCCCAGCATTTT	CASSLHTGEYQPQHF
NA	NA	TRBV10-3	15	TRBJ2-1	TGTGCCATCAGTGAAATGGAGTTCCCCTACAATGAGCAGTTCTTC	CAISEMEFPYNEQFF
NA	NA	TRBV2	15	TRBJ1-2	TGTGCCAGCAGTCGTGGGACACTGGATAACTATGGCTACACCTTC	CASSRGTLDNYGYTF
NA	NA	TRBV7-2	14	TRBJ2-7	TGTGCCAGCAGCTTAGACCGGGATTCCTACGAGCAGTACTTC	CASSLDRDSYEQYF
NA	NA	TRBV30	13	TRBJ1-2	TGTGCCTGGAGTGGCGGGGCAAACTATGGCTACACCTTC	CAWSGGANYGYTF
NA	NA	TRBV20-1	11	TRBJ2-7	TGCAGTGCTAGACTACCGGGAGAGCAGTACTTC	CSARLPGEQYF
NA	TRBD1	TRBV19	12	TRBJ1-1	TGTGCCAGTAGTTCCGGGACAGGGAGAACTTTCTTT	CASSSGTGRTFF
NA	NA	TRBV5-6	13	TRBJ1-1	TGTGCCAGCAGCTTGTACAGGAACACTGAAGCTTTCTTT	CASSLYRNTEAFF
NA	NA	TRBV15	16	TRBJ2-2	TGTGCCACCAGCCCCCGACTCGACCCGAACACCGGGGAGCTGTTTTTT	CATSPRLDPNTGELFF
NA	TRBD2	TRBV6-6	15	TRBJ2-1	TGTGCCAGCAGTCGACCTAGCGGGAGGGCAAATGAGCAGTTCTTC	CASSRPSGRANEQFF
once	TRBD2	TRBV7-9	17	TRBJ2-7	TGTGCCAGCAGCTTAGGGTCAGGGATCTCTAGCGGGTACGAGCAGTACTTC	CASSLGSGISSGYEQYF
NA	NA	TRBV7-3	15	TRBJ1-1	TGTGCCAGCAGCTTAACTCCACAGGTCAACACTGAAGCTTTCTTT	CASSLTPQVNTEAFF
NA	TRBD2	TRBV7-2	18	TRBJ2-1	TGTGCCAGCAGCTCTAGAGTGCTAGCGGGGGGGCGAAGTAATGAGCAGTTCTTC	CASSSRVLAGGRSNEQFF
NA	NA	TRBV18	14	TRBJ2-5	TGTGCCAGCTCACCGAGCAGGGGGGAAGAGACCCAGTACTTC	CASSPSRGEETQYF